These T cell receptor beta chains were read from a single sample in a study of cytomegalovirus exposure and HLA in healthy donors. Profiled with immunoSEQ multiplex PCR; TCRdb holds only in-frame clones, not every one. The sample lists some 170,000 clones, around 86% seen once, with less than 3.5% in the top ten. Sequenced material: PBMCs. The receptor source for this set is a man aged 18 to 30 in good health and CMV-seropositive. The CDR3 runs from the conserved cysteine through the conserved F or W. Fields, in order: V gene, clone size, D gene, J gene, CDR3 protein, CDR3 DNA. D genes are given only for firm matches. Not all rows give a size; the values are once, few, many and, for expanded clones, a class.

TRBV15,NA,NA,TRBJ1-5,CATSRLRGAGQPQHF,TGTGCCACCAGCCGGCTCCGGGGGGCCGGTCAGCCCCAGCATTTT
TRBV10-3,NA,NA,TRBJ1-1,CAISEGGGSRTEAFF,TGTGCCATCAGTGAGGGTGGGGGGAGTCGAACTGAAGCTTTCTTT
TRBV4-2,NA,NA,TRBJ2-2,CASTRGGELFF,TGTGCCAGCACGCGTGGCGGGGAGCTGTTTTTT
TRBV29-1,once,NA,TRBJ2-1,CSVEGTPPNNEQFF,TGCAGCGTTGAAGGGACTCCCCCTAACAATGAGCAGTTCTTC
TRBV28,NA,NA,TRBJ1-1,CASQLGTEAFF,TGTGCCAGCCAACTAGGCACTGAAGCTTTCTTT
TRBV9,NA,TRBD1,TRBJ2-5,CASSVGQGEETQYF,TGTGCCAGCAGCGTAGGCCAGGGGGAAGAGACCCAGTACTTC
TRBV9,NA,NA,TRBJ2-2,CASSVTWVGAGELFF,TGTGCCAGCAGCGTAACGTGGGTGGGAGCCGGGGAGCTGTTTTTT
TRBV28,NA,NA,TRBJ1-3,CASNMNTDSGNTIYF,TGTGCCAGTAATATGAACACCGACTCTGGAAACACCATATATTTT
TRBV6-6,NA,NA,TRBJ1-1,CASSYLNTEAFF,TGTGCCAGCAGTTACCTCAACACTGAAGCTTTCTTT
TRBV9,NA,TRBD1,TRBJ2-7,CASSVGGTGSYEQYF,TGTGCCAGCAGCGTAGGAGGGACAGGGTCCTACGAGCAGTACTTC
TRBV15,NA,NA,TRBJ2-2,CATSRGGPKAGELFF,TGTGCCACCAGCAGAGGGGGCCCTAAAGCCGGGGAGCTGTTTTTT
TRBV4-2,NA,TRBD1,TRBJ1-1,CASGRGPQGPGAAFF,TGTGCAAGCGGTAGGGGGCCCCAGGGCCCGGGTGCAGCTTTCTTT
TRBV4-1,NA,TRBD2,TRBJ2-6,CASSQSRLAVLLTGANVLTF,TGCGCCAGCAGCCAATCGCGACTAGCGGTTCTGTTAACTGGGGCCAACGTCCTGACTTTC
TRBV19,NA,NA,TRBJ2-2,CASKGEVWTGELFF,TGTGCCAGTAAGGGGGAAGTTTGGACCGGGGAGCTGTTTTTT
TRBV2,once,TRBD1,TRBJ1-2,CASSRGQGNYGYTF,TGTGCCAGCAGTCGGGGACAGGGTAACTATGGCTACACCTTC
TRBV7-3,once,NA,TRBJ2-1,CASSLGGPGEQFF,TGTGCCAGCAGCTTGGGGGGGCCGGGTGAGCAGTTCTTC
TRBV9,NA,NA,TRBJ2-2,CASSPRPGELFF,TGTGCCAGCAGCCCTCGTCCCGGGGAGCTGTTTTTT
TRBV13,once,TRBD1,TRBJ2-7,CASSPRDRGSYEQYF,TGTGCCAGCAGCCCTCGGGACAGGGGCTCCTACGAGCAGTACTTC
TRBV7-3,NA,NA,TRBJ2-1,CASSLQATSYNEQFF,TGTGCCAGCAGCCTCCAGGCGACCTCCTACAATGAGCAGTTCTTC
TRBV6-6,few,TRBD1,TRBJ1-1,CASSRDSTEAFF,TGTGCCAGCAGCCGGGACAGCACTGAAGCTTTCTTT
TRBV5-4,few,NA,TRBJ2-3,CASSLEATLTDTQYF,TGTGCCAGCAGCTTGGAGGCGACTCTAACAGATACGCAGTATTTT
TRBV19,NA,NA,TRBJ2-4,CASSSGNIQYF,TGTGCCAGTAGTAGCGGAAACATTCAGTACTTC
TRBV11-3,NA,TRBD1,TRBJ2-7,CASSDGQGAYEQYF,TGTGCCAGCAGCGATGGACAGGGGGCTTACGAGCAGTACTTC
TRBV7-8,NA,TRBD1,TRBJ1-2,CASNRQGRLLANYGYTF,TGTGCCAGCAACCGACAGGGTCGTCTGTTGGCTAACTATGGCTACACCTTC
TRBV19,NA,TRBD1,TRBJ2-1,CASSSRTGGLYNEQFF,TGTGCCAGTAGCTCCAGGACAGGGGGCCTGTACAATGAGCAGTTCTTC
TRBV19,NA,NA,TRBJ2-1,CASTGGSNEQFF,TGTGCCAGTACAGGGGGGTCGAATGAGCAGTTCTTC
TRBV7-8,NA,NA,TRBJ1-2,CASSLGGQRMF,TGTGCCAGCAGCTTAGGAGGACAGCGGATGTTC
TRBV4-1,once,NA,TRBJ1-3,CASSPDSDSGNTIYF,TGCGCCAGCAGCCCAGACAGCGACTCTGGAAACACCATATATTTT
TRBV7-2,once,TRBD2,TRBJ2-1,CASGGRPSYNEQFF,TGTGCCAGCGGCGGGAGGCCGTCCTACAATGAGCAGTTCTTC
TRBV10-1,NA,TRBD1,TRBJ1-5,CASSESGTGRSSNQPQHF,TGCGCCAGCAGTGAGTCTGGGACAGGGAGGAGCAGCAATCAGCCCCAGCATTTT
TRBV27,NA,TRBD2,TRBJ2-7,CASQLTSGFTYEQYF,TGTGCCAGTCAACTCACTAGCGGGTTTACCTACGAGCAGTACTTC
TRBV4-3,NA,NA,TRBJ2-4,CASSQQQGGNIQYF,TGCGCCAGCAGCCAACAACAGGGTGGAAACATTCAGTACTTC
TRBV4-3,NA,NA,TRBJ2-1,CASSQVQGNYNEQFF,TGCGCCAGCAGCCAAGTGCAGGGGAACTACAATGAGCAGTTCTTC
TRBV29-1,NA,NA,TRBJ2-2,CSVGRASTGELFF,TGCAGCGTTGGGCGGGCTAGCACCGGGGAGCTGTTTTTT
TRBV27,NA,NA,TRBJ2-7,CASSSFVRPYEQYF,TGTGCCAGCAGTTCCTTTGTGAGGCCTTACGAGCAGTACTTC
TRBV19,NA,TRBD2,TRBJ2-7,CASSPWTSGRAIYEQYF,TGTGCCAGTAGCCCTTGGACTAGCGGGAGGGCAATCTACGAGCAGTACTTC
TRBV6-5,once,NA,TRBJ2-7,CASSYSTGAYEQYF,TGTGCCAGCAGTTACTCGACGGGTGCCTACGAGCAGTACTTC
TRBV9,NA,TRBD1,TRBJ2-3,CASSPLGTGAVTDTQYF,TGTGCCAGCAGCCCCCTAGGGACAGGGGCGGTCACAGATACGCAGTATTTT
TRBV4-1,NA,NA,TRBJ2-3,CASSQTPAKATDTQYF,TGCGCCAGCAGCCAAACTCCCGCCAAAGCGACAGATACGCAGTATTTT
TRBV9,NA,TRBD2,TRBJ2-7,CASSVEGSGSYEQYF,TGTGCCAGCAGCGTAGAAGGGAGCGGGAGCTACGAGCAGTACTTC
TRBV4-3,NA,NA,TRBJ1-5,CASSQEWGQPQHF,TGCGCCAGCAGCCAAGAGTGGGGCCAGCCCCAGCATTTT